This T cell receptor beta chain was sequenced during a study of blood T cell repertoires in COVID-19. Study-level information: Researchers got acute and convalescent COVID-19 samples from the United States, Italy and Spain. PBMCs, B-cell-depleted T cells, or T cells were the source of the cDNA or gDNA that made up the material.

Produced via immunoSEQ multiplex PCR; TCRdb's table is partial and in-frame only. The sample carries around 130,000 clones, approximately 85% recorded once. Specimen: peripheral blood. The sequence was obtained from a human donor in a cohort sampled during active COVID-19.

The CDR3 here is CASSLIQGAVGNTIYF. As DNA, the CDR3 is TGTGCCAGCAGCCTGATCCAGGGGGCTGTGGGAAACACCATATATTTT. The chain is built from TRBV11-2 and TRBJ1-3; 8 bases are shared with TRBD1. This CDR3 has 16 amino acids. Germline assignment: CDR1 SGHAT and CDR2 FQNNGV. J gave up 4 bases and V 5 bases, and 10 bases lay outside the gene matches.